The subject of this entry is one T cell receptor beta chain. Its antigen remains unidentified. The data are from a study of T cell responses to AZD1222 COVID-19 vaccine. Overall study findings and caveats: Spike was spanned by vaccine-associated CD4 TCRs, with dominance at 160-218 and 743-854. Spike-specific TCR breadth and depth rose after two AZD1222 doses.

V was trimmed by 2 bases and J by 4 bases, leaving 12 bases between them. In germline, CDR1 is MNHEY, CDR2 SMNVEV (reference sequence). The CDR3 loop spans 15 amino acids. Method: immunoSEQ multiplex PCR; TCRdb's copy keeps in-frame clones and lacks some. The sample holds approximately 150,000 clones; 85% to 95% are singletons and the top ten take 0.7% to 1%. The origin of this receptor is an adult in good health. The V call is TRBV27, the J call TRBJ1-5; D not certain. The material was peripheral blood, obtained on day 0 of MenACWY control vaccination. CDR3: CASSLGPLGNQPQHF. The CDR3 DNA sequence: TGTGCCAGCAGTTTAGGACCCCTGGGGAATCAGCCCCAGCATTTT.